Listed below are T cell receptor beta chains from one sample, sequenced in a study of T cell responses to AZD1222 COVID-19 vaccine. TCRdb keeps only in-frame clones here, not all; method: immunoSEQ multiplex PCR. The profile shows about 120,000 clones, almost 90% of them singletons. The sample was peripheral blood, taken on day 0 of AZD1222 vaccination. The receptors were sampled from an adult in good health. CDR3s include the opening cysteine and the closing phenylalanine or tryptophan. D genes are given only for firm matches. Clone size, where shown, is once, few, many, or a class for clones that have expanded.

j_gene	abundance	d_gene	v_gene	len	CDR3nt	CDR3aa
TRBJ2-2	.	TRBD1	TRBV5-4	16	TGTGCCAGCAGCCGGGACAGGGCGGAAGGGGCCGGGGAGCTGTTTTTT	CASSRDRAEGAGELFF
TRBJ2-3	.	.	TRBV28	12	TGTGCCAGCAGTTGGGGAACAGATACGCAGTATTTT	CASSWGTDTQYF
TRBJ2-3	.	.	TRBV19	14	TGTGCCAGTAGTATATCTTGGGGGTCAGATACGCAGTATTTT	CASSISWGSDTQYF
TRBJ1-1	.	TRBD1	TRBV4-1	18	TGCGCCAGCACAAAAGGGCCCCAGGGGGGAGAGGTAAACACTGAAGCTTTCTTT	CASTKGPQGGEVNTEAFF
TRBJ2-7	.	.	TRBV5-4	14	TGTGCCAGCAGCTTATCATCGGGGGACTACGAGCAGTACTTC	CASSLSSGDYEQYF
TRBJ1-2	.	.	TRBV6-5	13	TGTGCCAGCAGACCCGACAGGCATAGTGGCTACACCTTC	CASRPDRHSGYTF
TRBJ2-1	once	TRBD2	TRBV6-5	14	TGTGCCAGCAGCCAGGGGACTAGCCGGGATGAGCAGTTCTTC	CASSQGTSRDEQFF
TRBJ1-4	.	.	TRBV5-6	13	TGTGCCAGCAGCTCCCGAATCGTTGAAAAACTGTTTTTT	CASSSRIVEKLFF
TRBJ1-1	.	.	TRBV12-3/TRBV12-4	13	TGTGCCAGCCTGAAGGGAGTGGGCACTGAAGCTTTCTTT	CASLKGVGTEAFF
TRBJ1-5	.	.	TRBV6-5	14	TGTGCCAGCCGAGCAACAGGGCTGAAACAGCCCCAGCATTTT	CASRATGLKQPQHF
TRBJ1-4	.	.	TRBV12-5	17	TGTGCTAGTGGTTTGATGCCACCCCCCGCAACTAATGAAAAACTGTTTTTT	CASGLMPPPATNEKLFF
TRBJ2-2	.	TRBD1	TRBV9	14	TGTGCCAGCAGAAGTCAGGGGGCAGTCGGGGAGCTGTTTTTT	CASRSQGAVGELFF
TRBJ2-7	.	TRBD2	TRBV27	14	TGTGCCAGCAGTAGGACTAGCGGGCCCTACGAGCAGTACTTC	CASSRTSGPYEQYF